This T cell receptor (beta chain) was obtained from a study of blood T cell repertoires in COVID-19. Original analysis: Reference gene primer amplification gave estimated nucleated cell counts. Clones were read by immunoSEQ multiplex PCR, and TCRdb kept only the in-frame ones, dropping some. D and trimming come from the DNA, and the V and J calls and clone size come from that table. The table has 23,000 or so clones, approximately 92% seen once; the top ten hold about 7.3%. V shed 6 bases and J 2 bases; nucleotides not matched to a gene: 2. Germline V gene lookup returns CDR1 MNHEY and CDR2 SVGAGI. The CDR3 totals 14 residues.

Sequencing was carried out using peripheral blood. The chain combines TRBV6-5 with TRBJ1-5; 9 bases agree with TRBD1. The sequence came from a human donor in a cohort sampled during active COVID-19. CDR3 protein: CASRDRGGNQPQHF. DNA of the CDR3: TGTGCCAGCAGGGACAGGGGAGGCAATCAGCCCCAGCATTTT.